The 26 T cell receptor beta chains below come from one sample, sequenced in a study of CD8+ T cells in alopecia areata. Treatment specified: oral pan-JAK inhibitor, 5-10 mg twice daily. Reverse transcribed after extraction, RNA yielded cDNA as the sequencing template. Clones were read by immunoSEQ multiplex PCR, and TCRdb kept only the in-frame ones, dropping some. The data hold around 170,000 clones, with roughly half observed a single time. Sequencing used CD8+ T cells sorted from blood, obtained around week 54, from a patient treated with tofacitinib. The receptors originated from a human donor with alopecia areata.

This clone was detected only a few times. The chain uses TRBV2 and TRBJ1-6; the D gene is possibly TRBD1 (5 bases). Germline V lookup: CDR1 SNHLY, CDR2 FYNNEI. V lost 7 bases and J lost 14, with 15 bases in between. This CDR3 contains 12 residues. In DNA, the CDR3 is TGTGCCAGCAATGACAGAGTTGGTTCCCTCCACTTT. The encoded protein is CASNDRVGSLHF.

The table lists this clone with a count of one. The chain couples TRBV4-1 to TRBJ1-1; D uncertain. Looked up from germline, CDR1 is MGHRA and CDR2 is YSYEKL. The CDR3 is 12 residues long. V was trimmed by 4 bases and J by 6 bases, leaving 9 bases between them. CDR3 protein: CASSPIGSEAFF. The DNA of the CDR3 is TGCGCCAGCAGCCCTATTGGATCTGAAGCTTTCTTT.

This clone has more than one count but fewer than ten. The CDR3 bases are TGTGCCAGTAGTATTGGATTTACGAACACTGAAGCTTTCTTT. Protein sequence: CASSIGFTNTEAFF. The rearrangement links TRBV19 to TRBJ1-1; D gene uncertain. In germline, CDR1 is LNHDA, CDR2 SQIVND (reference sequence). This CDR3 contains 14 residues. Trimming removed 3 bases at V and 1 base at J, with 9 bases between.

The rearrangement links TRBV13 to TRBJ2-7; a weak D match, TRBD1 (6 bases). CDR1 and CDR2 (germline): PRHDT, FYEKMQ (reference sequence). The CDR3 is 13 amino acids. Trimming took 2 bases from V and 2 from J, leaving 7 bases between them. CDR3 DNA sequence: TGTGCCAGCAGCTTACCAGGGGCCTACGAGCAGTACTTC. It is translated as CASSLPGAYEQYF.

The CDR3 bases are TGTGCCAGCAGTCATTTGACCGGGGAGCTGTTTTTT. Protein sequence: CASSHLTGELFF. The rearrangement joins TRBV27 to TRBJ2-2; D is undetermined. This CDR3 spans 12 amino acids. Trimming took off 5 bases at V and 5 bases at J, with 6 bases between the two ends. In germline, CDR1 is MNHEY, CDR2 SMNVEV (reference sequence).

This chain connects TRBV27 to TRBJ2-1; 7 nucleotides match TRBD2. The CDR3 sequence is 15 residues long. After removal of 4 bases from V and 3 bases from J, the junction contained 6 bases not matched to a gene. Germline assignment: CDR1 MNHEY and CDR2 SMNVEV (reference sequence). CDR3 sequence: CASSSMGLRYNEQFF. The CDR3 DNA sequence: TGTGCCAGCAGTTCCATGGGACTACGCTACAATGAGCAGTTCTTC.

V is TRBV13 and J is TRBJ2-3; possible D gene TRBD2, 6 bases. The CDR3 extends over 14 amino acids. Germline assignment: CDR1 PRHDT and CDR2 FYEKMQ (reference sequence). V was cut by 3 bases and J by 7 bases, with 14 bases left in between. The CDR3 here is CASSLSAGRNTQYF. The CDR3 coding sequence is TGTGCCAGCAGCTTGAGCGCGGGGCGAAATACGCAGTATTTT.

The J gene is TRBJ2-5, the V gene TRBV6-5, with TRBD1 identical over 7 bases. Per the germline V gene, CDR1 is MNHEY and CDR2 is SVGAGI. V lost 6 bases to trimming and J lost 0 bases; unmatched junction nucleotides: 4. The CDR3 contains 14 residues. The CDR3 protein is CASRSDRDQETQYF. The CDR3, as DNA: TGTGCCAGCAGGTCCGACAGGGACCAAGAGACCCAGTACTTC.

The chain carries TRBV6-5 and TRBJ2-3; D possibly uses TRBD1 or TRBD2 (5 bases each). V shed 5 bases and J shed 2 bases, with 14 bases lying between them. The CDR3 extends over 15 amino acids. The germline V gene has CDR1 MNHEY and CDR2 SVGAGI. The CDR3 protein is CASSPTGTLTDTQYF. The CDR3 nucleotides read TGTGCCAGCAGTCCGACCGGGACCCTCACAGATACGCAGTATTTT.

The chain joins TRBV7-9 to TRBJ2-5; no reliable D call. The germline V gene encodes CDR1 SEHNR and CDR2 FQNEAQ (reference sequence). This CDR3 has 13 amino acids. V lost 5 bases and J 5 bases, leaving 12 bases between the germline ends. Here the CDR3 reads CASSTANMETQYF. CDR3 bases: TGTGCCAGCAGCACGGCTAACATGGAGACCCAGTACTTC.

The chain joins TRBV5-1 to TRBJ1-2; D is perhaps TRBD1 (6 bases). The germline CDR1 and CDR2 sequences are SGHRS and YFSETQ. Between the trimmed V and J ends, which lost 3 bases and 2 bases, there was a span of 14 bases. CDR3 length equals 15 residues. CDR3 amino acids: CASSSKQGRNYGYTF. The DNA of the CDR3 is TGCGCCAGCAGCTCCAAACAGGGAAGAAACTATGGCTACACCTTC.

This clone appeared many times. The chain uses TRBV7-2 and TRBJ2-5, with D uncertain. With 1 base removed from V and 5 bases from J, the gap between germline ends came to 5 bases. The CDR3 totals 12 residues. Germline CDR1 SGHTA, CDR2 FQGNSA. The DNA for the CDR3 is TGTGCCAGCAGCTTAGGACTGGAGACCCAGTACTTC. Its translation is CASSLGLETQYF.

This clone was seen a single time. CDR3 protein: CASSLGGDTQYF. The CDR3 DNA reads as TGTGCCAGCAGTTTAGGTGGCGATACGCAGTATTTT. The chain joins TRBV6-1 to TRBJ2-3; D call uncertain. The CDR3 runs 12 residues. Germline V gene lookup returns CDR1 MNHNS and CDR2 SASEGT. V was pared by 5 bases and J by 6 bases, with 9 bases between.

This sequence joins TRBV4-3 and TRBJ2-5; 7 bases are shared with TRBD1. V lost 3 bases and J lost 3; bases outside the gene matches: 19. Per germline, CDR1 LGHNA and CDR2 YSLEER. This CDR3 comprises 19 residues. CDR3 in amino acids: CASSHPANWDRTPKETQYF. CDR3 bases: TGCGCCAGCAGCCACCCGGCAAACTGGGACAGAACACCTAAAGAGACCCAGTACTTC.

The J gene is TRBJ1-3, the V gene TRBV10-2; D is unclear. This CDR3 has 14 amino acids. Per the germline V gene, CDR1 is WSHSY and CDR2 is SAAADI. Deletions cut 4 bases from V and 0 bases from J, with 7 bases between. The CDR3 sequence: CASSGLSSGNTIYF. The CDR3 DNA follows: TGCGCCAGCAGTGGACTGAGCTCTGGAAACACCATATATTTT.

The chain links TRBV29-1 to TRBJ2-1; 13 bases line up with TRBD2. CDR1 is SQVTM, CDR2 ANQGSEA, per germline. The V and J ends lost 7 bases and 7 bases, in that order; junction bases with no gene match: 4. This CDR3 is 13 amino acids long. Written as DNA, the CDR3 is TGCAGCGCGACTAGCGGGGGGTTAAATGAGCAGTTCTTC. Protein sequence: CSATSGGLNEQFF.

The chain links TRBV7-9 to TRBJ2-5, with no clear D. Between the trimmed V and J ends, which lost 2 bases and 2 bases, there was a span of 6 bases. CDR1 and CDR2 from the germline V gene are SEHNR and FQNEAQ (reference sequence). The CDR3 loop spans 13 amino acids. As DNA, the CDR3 is TGTGCCAGCAGCTTACCGAATCAAGAGACCCAGTACTTC. As protein: CASSLPNQETQYF.

This clone was counted a few times. The chain carries TRBV7-9 and TRBJ2-7; the D call may be TRBD1 or TRBD2 (5 bases each). V was pared by 5 bases and J by 6 bases, with 11 bases between. The CDR3 runs 12 residues. The germline V gene encodes CDR1 SEHNR and CDR2 FQNEAQ (reference sequence). CDR3 protein: CASSPSGPEQYF. The CDR3 DNA reads as TGTGCCAGCAGCCCCTCGGGGCCCGAGCAGTACTTC.

The V call is TRBV6-5, the J call TRBJ2-3; 7 bases map to TRBD2. Germline V gene data show CDR1 as MNHEY and CDR2 as SVGAGI. CDR3 length: 15 amino acids. V was clipped by 0 bases and J by 6 bases; unmatched bases: 6. The CDR3 region has the DNA TGTGCCAGCAGTTACTCTGGACTAGTGGGGGATACGCAGTATTTT. Residues: CASSYSGLVGDTQYF.

This clone has only one observation. The chain links TRBV4-1 to TRBJ2-3; 10 bases line up with TRBD2. Per germline, CDR1 MGHRA and CDR2 YSYEKL. J lost 2 bases, V lost 5 bases, and 7 bases had no gene match. The CDR3 loop spans 16 amino acids. CDR3 sequence reads: CASSDGTSGTTDTQYF. The CDR3 DNA follows: TGCGCCAGCAGCGACGGAACTAGCGGGACCACAGATACGCAGTATTTT.

This clone was recorded a few times. This rearrangement joins TRBV9 to TRBJ1-2; the D gene is possibly TRBD1 (5 bases). Looked up from germline, CDR1 is SGDLS and CDR2 is YYNGEE. V lost 0 bases and J 0 bases, leaving 9 bases between the germline ends. The CDR3 loop spans 15 amino acids. The CDR3 sequence: CASSVEGRPNYGYTF. CDR3 coding DNA: TGTGCCAGCAGCGTAGAGGGACGGCCTAACTATGGCTACACCTTC.

This clone was counted ten times or more. CDR3 in amino acids: CASSQNLQGDEQFF. The CDR3 coding sequence is TGTGCCAGCAGCCAAAACCTTCAGGGTGATGAGCAGTTCTTC. The chain has TRBV7-3 and TRBJ2-1, with a weak D call TRBD1 (5 bases). Germline loops: CDR1 SGHTA, CDR2 FQGTGA. The CDR3 has 14 amino acids. V lost 5 bases, J lost 8 bases, and 16 bases lay in between.

This clone was observed once. The chain carries TRBV9 and TRBJ2-5; 7 bases map to TRBD2. Germline V gene data show CDR1 as SGDLS and CDR2 as YYNGEE. Trimming took 0 bases from V and 2 from J; bases not matched to a gene: 7. This CDR3 has 16 amino acids. In DNA, the CDR3 is TGTGCCAGCAGCGTAGGGGGACTAAGCCCGCAAGAGACCCAGTACTTC. Residues: CASSVGGLSPQETQYF.

The genes are TRBV13 and TRBJ2-5; possibly TRBD1 for D (8 bases). Trimming took off 5 bases at V and 5 bases at J, with 18 bases between the two ends. Germline lookup yields CDR1 PRHDT and CDR2 FYEKMQ (reference sequence). This CDR3 contains 15 residues. The CDR3 DNA is TGTGCCAGCAGCCACACAGGGGGGGGGCATGAGACCCAGTACTTC. Its translation is CASSHTGGGHETQYF.

The chain recombines TRBV27 with TRBJ1-2; TRBD1 aligns across 7 bases. V shed 6 bases, J shed 3 bases, and the junction held 22 bases outside the gene matches. The V gene's germline CDR1 is MNHEY and CDR2 SMNVEV (reference sequence). The CDR3 runs to 19 residues. The CDR3 here is CASRPTRQGRGLFDYGYTF. The CDR3 DNA sequence: TGTGCCAGCAGGCCTACTAGACAGGGACGTGGTCTATTCGACTATGGCTACACCTTC.

This chain uses TRBV2 with TRBJ2-5; D is possibly TRBD1 or TRBD2 (5 bases each). CDR1 is SNHLY and CDR2 is FYNNEI in the germline V gene. Trimming took off 7 bases at V and 2 bases at J, with 23 bases between the two ends. This CDR3 comprises 17 residues. The CDR3 bases are TGTGCCAGCATGGGACGGGGAACAATAACTCATCAAGAGACCCAGTACTTC. Its protein is CASMGRGTITHQETQYF.